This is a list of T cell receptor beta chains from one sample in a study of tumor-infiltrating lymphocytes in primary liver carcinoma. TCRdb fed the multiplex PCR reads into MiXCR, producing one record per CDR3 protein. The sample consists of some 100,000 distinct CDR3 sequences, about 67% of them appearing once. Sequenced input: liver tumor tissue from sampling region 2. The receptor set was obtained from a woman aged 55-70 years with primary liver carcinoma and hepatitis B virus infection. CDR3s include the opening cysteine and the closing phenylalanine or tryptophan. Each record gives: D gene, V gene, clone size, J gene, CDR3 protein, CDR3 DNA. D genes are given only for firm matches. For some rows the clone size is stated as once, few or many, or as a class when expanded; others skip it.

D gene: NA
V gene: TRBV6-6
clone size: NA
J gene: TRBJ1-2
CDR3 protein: CTSSYGNRVGYTF
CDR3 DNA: TGTACCAGCAGTTACGGGAACAGGGTCGGCTACACCTTC

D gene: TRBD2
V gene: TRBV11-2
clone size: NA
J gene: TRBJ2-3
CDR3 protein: CASSSGLAAPDAQYF
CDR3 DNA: TGTGCCAGCAGTTCGGGACTAGCGGCACCAGATGCGCAGTATTTT

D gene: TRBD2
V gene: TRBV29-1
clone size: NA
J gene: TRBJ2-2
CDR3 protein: CSVEGTSWTRELFF
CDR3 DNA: TGCAGCGTTGAAGGGACTAGCTGGACCCGTGAGCTGTTTTTT

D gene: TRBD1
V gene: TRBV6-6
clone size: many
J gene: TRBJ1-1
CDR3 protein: CASRQVTGDTEAFF
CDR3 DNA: TGTGCCAGCAGGCAGGTTACAGGGGACACTGAAGCTTTCTTT

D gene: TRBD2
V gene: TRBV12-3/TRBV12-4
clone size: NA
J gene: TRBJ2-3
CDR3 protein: CASTFRGRRTDTQYF
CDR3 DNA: TGTGCCAGCACTTTCCGCGGGAGGAGAACAGATACACAGTATTTT

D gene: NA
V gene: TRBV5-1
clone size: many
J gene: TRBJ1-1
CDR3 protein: CASRPEGRTTEAFF
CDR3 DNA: TGCGCCAGCAGACCGGAGGGAAGGACCACTGAAGCTTTCTTT

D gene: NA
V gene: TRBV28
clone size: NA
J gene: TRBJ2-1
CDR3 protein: CADSLPHEQFF
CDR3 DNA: TGTGCCGACAGTTTGCCCCATGAGCAGTTTTTC

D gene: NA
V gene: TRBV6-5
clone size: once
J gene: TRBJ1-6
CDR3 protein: CAISPRGVPLHF
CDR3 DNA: TGTGCCATCAGTCCCCGAGGGGTACCCCTCCACTTT

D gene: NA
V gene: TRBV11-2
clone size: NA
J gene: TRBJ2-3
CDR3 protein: CASSLSATDTQYF
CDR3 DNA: TGTGCCAGCAGCTTATCCGCCACAGATACGCAGTATTTT

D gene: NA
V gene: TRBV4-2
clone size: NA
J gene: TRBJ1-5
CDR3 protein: CASSHEGRDRQPQHF
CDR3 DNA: TGTGCCAGCAGCCATGAAGGGAGGGATCGGCAGCCCCAGCATTTT

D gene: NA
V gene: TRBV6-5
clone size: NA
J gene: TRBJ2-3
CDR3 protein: CASSYSITTTDTQYF
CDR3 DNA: TGTGCCAGCAGTTACTCGATCACCACCACAGATACACAGTATTTT

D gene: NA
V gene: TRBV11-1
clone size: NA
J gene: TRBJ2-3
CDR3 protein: CANSLRQRAEETHF
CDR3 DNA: TGTGCCAACAGCCTAAGGCAACGTGCGGAAGAGACTCACTTT

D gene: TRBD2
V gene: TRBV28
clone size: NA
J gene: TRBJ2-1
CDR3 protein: CASSRFRTSYNEQFF
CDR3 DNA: TGTGCCAGCAGTCGATTCCGGACTAGCTACAATGAGCAGTTCTTC

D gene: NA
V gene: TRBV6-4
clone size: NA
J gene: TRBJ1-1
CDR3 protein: CASSDGSGTGEAFF
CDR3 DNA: TGTGCCAGCAGTGACGGGTCAGGAACAGGCGAAGCTTTCTTT

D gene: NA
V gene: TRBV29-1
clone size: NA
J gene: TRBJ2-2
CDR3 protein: CGITGHSGGELFF
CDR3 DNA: TGCGGCATCACGGGGCACTCGGGCGGGGAGCTCTTTTTT

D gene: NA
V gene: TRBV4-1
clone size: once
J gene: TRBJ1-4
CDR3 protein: CASIHLGNEKLFF
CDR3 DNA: TGTGCCAGCATCCATTTGGGAAATGAAAAACTGTTTTTT

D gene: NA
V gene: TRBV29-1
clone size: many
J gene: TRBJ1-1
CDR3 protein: CSVRETDESEAFF
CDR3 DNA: TGCAGCGTCCGGGAGACGGACGAGTCTGAAGCTTTCTTT

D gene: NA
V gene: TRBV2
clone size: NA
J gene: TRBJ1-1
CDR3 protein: CASSEFGGRADAFF
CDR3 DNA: TGTGCCAGCAGTGAATTTGGGGGGAGGGCTGATGCTTTCTTT

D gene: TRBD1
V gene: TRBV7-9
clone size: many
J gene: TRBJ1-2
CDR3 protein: CASRLGDSENYGYTF
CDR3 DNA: TGTGCCAGCAGGTTGGGGGACAGCGAAAACTATGGCTACACCTTC

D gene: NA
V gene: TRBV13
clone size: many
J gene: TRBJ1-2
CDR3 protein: CASSPREINYGYTF
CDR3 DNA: TGTGCCAGCAGCCCCCGCGAGATTAACTATGGCTACACCTTC

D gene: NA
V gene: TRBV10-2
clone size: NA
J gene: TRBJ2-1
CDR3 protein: CASSDLRGGLNERFF
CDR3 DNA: TGCGCCAGCAGTGACCTTCGAGGAGGGCTCAATGAGCGGTTCTTC

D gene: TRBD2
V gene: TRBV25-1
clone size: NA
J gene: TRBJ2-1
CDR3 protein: CASTVSSGIYEQSF
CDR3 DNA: TGTGCCAGCACCGTCTCTAGCGGGATCTATGAGCAGTCCTTC

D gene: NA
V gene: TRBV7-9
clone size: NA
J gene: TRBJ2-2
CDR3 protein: CASSRSSMSSGTGELFF
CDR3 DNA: TGTGCCAGCAGCCGATCTAGCATGAGTAGTGGGACCGGGGAGCTGTTTTTT

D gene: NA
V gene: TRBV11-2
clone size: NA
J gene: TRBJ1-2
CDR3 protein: CASSLDPIRALRCDYIF
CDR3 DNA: TGTGCCAGCAGCTTAGATCCGATCAGGGCGCTGCGCTGTGACTACATCTTC

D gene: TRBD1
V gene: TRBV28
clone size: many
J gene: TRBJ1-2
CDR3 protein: CASTATGIYGYTF
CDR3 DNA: TGTGCCAGCACCGCGACAGGGATCTATGGCTACACCTTC

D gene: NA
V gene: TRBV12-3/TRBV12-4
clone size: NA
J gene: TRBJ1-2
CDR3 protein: CANSSYRYGYGYTF
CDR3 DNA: TGTGCCAACAGTTCATACAGGTACGGGTATGGCTACACCTTC

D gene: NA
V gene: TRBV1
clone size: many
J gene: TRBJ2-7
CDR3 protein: CTSSQDSAGQPTYEQYF
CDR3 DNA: TGCACCAGCAGCCAAGATTCGGCGGGACAGCCAACCTACGAGCAGTACTTC

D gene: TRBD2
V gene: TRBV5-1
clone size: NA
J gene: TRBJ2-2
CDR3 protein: CVSSLAYSRSQREYGTGELFF
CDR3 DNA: TGCGTCAGCAGCTTGGCCTATAGTCGTTCTCAGCGGGAGTACGGCACCGGGGAGCTGTTTTTT

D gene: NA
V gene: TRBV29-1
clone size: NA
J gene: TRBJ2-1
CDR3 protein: CSVPSHEDRPYNGQFF
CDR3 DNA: TGCAGCGTTCCCTCGCATGAGGACAGACCCTACAATGGGCAGTTCTTC

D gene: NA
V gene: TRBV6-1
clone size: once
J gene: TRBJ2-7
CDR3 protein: CASTSSGTAGYDQYF
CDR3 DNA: TGTGCCAGCACCTCTTCCGGGACAGCGGGTTACGATCAGTACTTC

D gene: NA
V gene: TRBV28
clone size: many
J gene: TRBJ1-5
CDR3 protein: CASSLLTDMNQPQHF
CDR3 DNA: TGTGCCAGCAGTTTATTGACGGACATGAATCAGCCCCAGCATTTT

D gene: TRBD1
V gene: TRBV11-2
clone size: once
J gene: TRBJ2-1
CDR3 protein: CASSPEDRNGWEHNEQFF
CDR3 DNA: TGTGCCAGCAGTCCCGAGGACAGGAATGGATGGGAACACAATGAGCAGTTCTTT

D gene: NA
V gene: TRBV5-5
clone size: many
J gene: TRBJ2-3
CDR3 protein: CASSLGRGEPPAADTQYF
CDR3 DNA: TGTGCCAGCAGCCTAGGGAGAGGAGAGCCCCCGGCGGCAGATACGCAGTATTTT

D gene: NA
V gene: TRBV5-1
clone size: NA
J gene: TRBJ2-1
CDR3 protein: CASSPKGDAGRNEQFF
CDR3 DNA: TGCGCCAGCAGCCCAAAGGGGGACGCTGGACGCAATGAGCAGTTCTTC

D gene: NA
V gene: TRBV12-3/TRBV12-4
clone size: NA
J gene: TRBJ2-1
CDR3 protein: CASSLSGSDNEQFF
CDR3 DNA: TGTGCCAGCAGTCTCAGCGGGTCCGACAATGAGCAGTTCTTC

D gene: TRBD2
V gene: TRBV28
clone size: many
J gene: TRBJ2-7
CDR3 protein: CASSFLGLASPYEQYF
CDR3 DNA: TGTGCCAGCAGTTTCCTGGGACTAGCGTCTCCCTACGAGCAGTACTTC

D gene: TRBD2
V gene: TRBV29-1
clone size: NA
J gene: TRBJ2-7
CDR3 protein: CSVETSGSWAPYEQYF
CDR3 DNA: TGCAGCGTGGAGACTAGCGGGAGTTGGGCCCCCTACGAGCAATACTTC

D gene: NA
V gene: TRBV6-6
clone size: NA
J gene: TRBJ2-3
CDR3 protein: CTSSYGGRRADTQYF
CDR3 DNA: TGTACCAGCAGTTACGGAGGGCGTCGCGCAGATACGCAGTATTTT

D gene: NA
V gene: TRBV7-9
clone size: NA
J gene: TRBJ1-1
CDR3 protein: CASSLVNENTEAFF
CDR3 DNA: TGTGCCAGCAGCTTAGTGAACGAGAACACTGAAGCTTTCTTT

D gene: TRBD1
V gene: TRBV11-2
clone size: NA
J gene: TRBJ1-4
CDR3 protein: CASSAPWTGSYEKLFF
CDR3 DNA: TGTGCAAGCAGCGCTCCCTGGACAGGGTCTTATGAAAAACTGTTTTTT

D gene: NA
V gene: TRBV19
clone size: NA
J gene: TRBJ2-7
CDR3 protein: CASSWTFETSYKQYF
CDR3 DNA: TGTGCCAGTAGTTGGACCTTTGAGACGTCCTACAAGCAGTACTTC

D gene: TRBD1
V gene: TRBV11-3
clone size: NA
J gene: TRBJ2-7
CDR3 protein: CASSPGTGDSYEQYF
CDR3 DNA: TGTGCCAGCAGCCCGGGGACAGGGGACAGCTACGAGCAGTACTTC